This T cell receptor (beta chain) derives from a study of blood T cell repertoires in COVID-19. Repertoires were generated with immunoSEQ multiplex PCR, while TCRdb's copy carries only in-frame clones and drops some. Of some 40,000 clones listed, less than 90% are singletons. With V trimmed by 5 bases and J by 2 bases, 2 bases remained unmatched. This CDR3 contains 15 residues. Germline V gene lookup returns CDR1 SGHTA and CDR2 FQGTGA. Sequenced sample: peripheral blood. V and J are TRBV7-3 and TRBJ2-5, with 13 bases that match TRBD2. The TCR was taken from a man between 65 and 79 years old with acute or convalescent COVID-19. This CDR3 is CASSPGLAGQETQYF. Written as DNA, the CDR3 is TGTGCCAGCAGCCCGGGACTAGCGGGACAAGAGACCCAGTACTTC.